A single sample is the source of the 5 T cell receptor beta chains below, sequenced in a study of vaccination effects on CD4 cells after COVID-19. Libraries were prepared by immunoSEQ multiplex PCR; TCRdb keeps only in-frame clonotypes and omits some of them. The sample carries tens of thousands of clones, approximately 80% recorded once. These receptors are not linked to any known antigen. Viral peptide pools were used in the ViraFEST assay to expand antigen-specific CD4+ T cells, and sequencing came afterward. The authors isolated CD4+ T cells after ten to eleven days of culture. Each vaccine recipient was nucleocapsid antibody negative and had no prior SARS-CoV-2 infection. Sequencing was performed on CD4+ T cells from PBMCs cultured with HCoV-NL63 spike peptides, taken before COVID-19 vaccination. All receptors derive from a human donor who received a COVID-19 vaccine.

The chain recombines TRBV5-1 with TRBJ2-5, with 9 bases lining up with TRBD2. The germline gives CDR1 SGHRS, CDR2 YFSETQ. There are 15 residues in the CDR3. After removal of 6 bases from V and 1 base from J, the junction contained 7 bases not matched to a gene. The CDR3 here is CASTSSGARQETQYF. The DNA for the CDR3 is TGCGCCAGCACCTCTAGCGGGGCCCGCCAAGAGACCCAGTACTTC. Supplemented by reference TRBV5-1 and TRBJ2-5, the full variable domain reads KAGVTQTPRYLIKTRGQQVTLSCSPISGHRSVSWYQQTPGQGLQFLFEYFSETQRNKGNFPGRFSGRQFSNSRSEMNVSTLELGDSALYLCASTSSGARQETQYFGPGTRLLVL.

This clone was picked up a small number of times. The J gene is TRBJ2-2, the V gene TRBV27, with a tentative D call TRBD1 (6 bases). Deletions cut 8 bases from V and 6 bases from J, with 19 bases between. CDR1 is MNHEY and CDR2 is SMNVEV in the germline V gene (reference sequence). The CDR3 is 15 amino acids. This CDR3 reads CASSIRDIPAGELFF. The CDR3 coding sequence is TGTGCCAGCTCGATCCGGGACATCCCGGCCGGGGAGCTGTTTTTT.

V usage is TRBV27 and J usage is TRBJ1-6; D gene ambiguous. The CDR3 extends over 16 amino acids. Germline values: CDR1 MNHEY, CDR2 SMNVEV (reference sequence). V shed 2 bases and J shed 2 bases, with 10 bases lying between them. CDR3 coding DNA: TGTGCCAGCAGTTTAATTCCTGGGACCTATAATTCACCCCTCCACTTT. This sequence encodes CASSLIPGTYNSPLHF.

The DNA of the CDR3 is TGTGCCAGCAGCATGGACAGGGTCGATGAGCAGTTCTTC. This translates into CASSMDRVDEQFF. The gene calls are TRBV7-3 and TRBJ2-1; the match to TRBD1 covers 8 bases. In germline, CDR1 is SGHTA, CDR2 FQGTGA. With V trimmed by 5 bases and J by 8 bases, 5 bases remained unmatched. This CDR3 is 13 amino acids long.

The rearrangement uses TRBV6-2 or TRBV6-3 and TRBJ1-5; TRBD1 matches at 7 bases. The J segment lost 6 bases and the V segment lost 0 bases, leaving 5 bases of the junction unmatched. Germline CDR1 reads MNHEY; CDR2 reads SVGEGT. CDR3 length: 15 residues. The CDR3 DNA reads TGTGCCAGCAGTTACTCGCTAACAGGGGCTCAGCCCCAGCATTTT. It specifies CASSYSLTGAQPQHF.